These 8 T cell receptor beta chains came from one sample sequenced in a study of blood T cell repertoires in COVID-19. Profiling relied on immunoSEQ multiplex PCR, and the TCRdb table lists in-frame clones only, not all of them. The data contain just over 150,000 clones, about 93% of them seen just once; the ten biggest clones take up roughly 4.4%. What was sequenced was peripheral blood. The receptors shown here come from a woman aged 45 to 65 with acute or convalescent COVID-19.

CDR3 nucleotide sequence: TGTGCCACCAGTGATTCAAGGTCCACAGGGGCCAATCAGCCCCAGCATTTT. Its protein product is CATSDSRSTGANQPQHF. This rearrangement joins TRBV24-1 to TRBJ1-5, with 7 bases that match TRBD1. CDR1 and CDR2 from the germline V gene are KGHDR and SFDVKD. V lost 2 bases and J lost 3; bases outside the gene matches: 9. CDR3 size: 17 residues.

J is TRBJ2-1 and V is TRBV4-2, with TRBD1 as a possible D gene (6 bases). The CDR3 has 14 amino acids. V gave up 1 base and J gave up 8 bases, with 12 bases separating them. Germline assignment: CDR1 LGHNA and CDR2 YNFKEQ. CDR3: CASSQVAGVHEQFF. As DNA, the CDR3 is TGTGCCAGCAGCCAAGTGGCAGGGGTCCATGAGCAGTTCTTC.

The chain links TRBV5-1 to TRBJ2-5; the D gene is possibly TRBD1 (6 bases). V lost 4 bases to trimming and J lost 4 bases, with 14 bases between them. Per the germline V gene, CDR1 is SGHRS and CDR2 is YFSETQ. CDR3 length equals 14 residues. The CDR3 sequence is CASSRGGMGETQYF. CDR3 bases: TGCGCCAGCAGCCGTGGGGGCATGGGAGAGACCCAGTACTTC.

The chain employs TRBV4-3 and TRBJ2-1, with 9 bases matching TRBD1. With 4 bases clipped from V and 5 bases from J, the junction kept 6 bases outside the gene matches. CDR1 and CDR2 (germline): LGHNA, YSLEER. This CDR3 has 15 residues. Here the CDR3 reads CASSPQQGANNEQFF. The CDR3 nucleotides are TGCGCCAGCAGCCCCCAACAGGGGGCGAACAATGAGCAGTTCTTC.

The rearrangement joins TRBV7-9 to TRBJ2-4; possible D gene TRBD1, 5 bases. CDR1 is SEHNR, CDR2 FQNEAQ, per germline (reference sequence). Trimming left V 0 bases short and J 2 bases short, with 8 bases between. The CDR3 covers 15 residues. The chain's CDR3 is CASSLAAGTKNIQYF. CDR3 sequence (DNA): TGTGCCAGCAGCTTAGCCGCAGGGACCAAAAACATTCAGTACTTC.

The chain has TRBV4-1 and TRBJ1-2; 7 nucleotides align to TRBD1. Trimming took 2 bases from V and 2 from J; bases not matched to a gene: 5. The CDR3 covers 15 residues. Germline lookup yields CDR1 MGHRA and CDR2 YSYEKL. The CDR3 bases are TGCGCCAGCAGCCAAACAATACAGGGGAACTATGGCTACACCTTC. It translates to CASSQTIQGNYGYTF.

V is TRBV9 and J is TRBJ2-1; D uncertain. The V and J ends lost 2 bases and 0 bases respectively, with 3 bases between them. The CDR3 runs 13 residues. Germline V gives CDR1 SGDLS, CDR2 YYNGEE. The CDR3 loop is CASSVRSYNEQFF. The CDR3 region has the DNA TGTGCCAGCAGCGTCCGCTCCTACAATGAGCAGTTCTTC. Combining the CDR3 with reference TRBV9 and TRBJ2-1 gives the whole variable domain DSGVTQTPKHLITATGQRVTLRCSPRSGDLSVYWYQQSLDQGLQFLIQYYNGEERAKGNILERFSAQQFPDLHSELNLSSLELGDSALYFCASSVRSYNEQFFGPGTRLTVL.

The genes are TRBV15 and TRBJ1-2; tentative D call: TRBD1 (5 bases). Trimming shortened V by 1 base and J by 3 bases, and 15 bases separated the two germline ends. The CDR3 runs 16 residues. Per the germline V gene, CDR1 is LNHNV and CDR2 is YYDKDF (reference sequence). The CDR3 nucleotides read TGTGCCACCAGCAGAGGCCCCGGGGGGATCGACTATGGCTACACCTTC. Translation: CATSRGPGGIDYGYTF.